This T cell receptor beta chain was identified in a study of OX40 agonist ivuxolimab in advanced cancers. TCRdb keeps only in-frame clones here, not all; method: immunoSEQ multiplex PCR. Seen here are approximately 83,000 clones, over 70% observed once, and the top ten hold 3.5% to 6%. CDR3 length equals 14 residues. Germline V lookup: CDR1 MNHEY, CDR2 SVGAGI. V lost 2 bases to trimming and J lost 0 bases, with 6 bases between them. Sequencing used CD4+ or CD8+ T cells sorted from blood, obtained in a trial of the OX40 agonist ivuxolimab. This TCR came from an adult with an advanced solid tumor such as melanoma, head and neck, liver or kidney cancer. The gene calls are TRBV6-5 and TRBJ2-3; D possibly corresponds to TRBD2 (6 bases). The chain's CDR3 is CASSYRGSTDTQYF. As DNA, the CDR3 is TGTGCCAGCAGTTACCGGGGGAGCACAGATACGCAGTATTTT.